A single sample is the source of the 12 T cell receptor delta chains below, sequenced in a study of Vδ1+ human thymocytes. Their antigens remain unidentified. Findings of the study overall: In the thymus, TRG and TRD repertoires looked highly polyclonal with Gaussian CDR3 lengths.

Extracted RNA was reverse transcribed into cDNA. Multiplex PCR used pooled V-gene forward primers and a constant-region reverse primer to amplify CDR3s. TCRdb applied CATT to the multiplex PCR reads for clone calling. The sample contains roughly 56,000 delta-chain clones, about 15% of which appear only once. Sequencing was performed on Vdelta1+ gamma-delta thymocytes from the thymus. Subset described: FACS-sorted CD3+ TCRalphabeta- TCRVdelta1+ TCRVdelta2- thymocytes. The receptor source for this set is a girl under three years old who had congenital heart surgery.

This clone has a handful of counts. V is TRDV1 and J is TRDJ1; 8 bases are shared with TRDD3. The CDR3 has 19 residues. V trimming: 2 bases; J trimming: 0 bases; junction bases outside the gene matches: 14. Looked up from germline, CDR1 is TSWWSYY and CDR2 is QGS. CDR3 in DNA: TGTGCTCTTGGGGAATTGAGGCCTACTGGGGGTCCGAACACCGATAAACTCATCTTT. The encoded protein is CALGELRPTGGPNTDKLIF.

The chain couples TRDV1 to TRDJ1, with a possible D match to TRDD3 (6 bases). The CDR3 has 19 amino acids. Trimming removed 2 bases from V and 3 bases from J, with 25 bases in between. Germline values: CDR1 TSWWSYY, CDR2 QGS. As DNA, the CDR3 is TGTGCTCTTGGGGAAGTAGTCCTCCACCTTGGCTGGGGTCCCGATAAACTCATCTTT. Translation: CALGEVVLHLGWGPDKLIF.

This clone has just a few counts. The chain employs TRDV1 and TRDJ1; the match to TRDD3 covers 8 bases. V lost 0 bases to trimming and J lost 0 bases; unmatched junction nucleotides: 18. CDR3 length: 21 amino acids. Germline V gene sequence: CDR1 TSWWSYY, CDR2 QGS. Written as DNA, the CDR3 is TGTGCTCTTGGGGAACTAGTGTCCTACTCTACTGGGGGCGAATACACCGATAAACTCATCTTT. Translation: CALGELVSYSTGGEYTDKLIF.

V usage is TRDV1 and J usage is TRDJ1; 10 nucleotides match TRDD3. Germline trimming cut 2 bases from V and 2 bases from J; bases unmatched to any gene: 11. CDR3 length: 18 residues. Germline V gene lookup returns CDR1 TSWWSYY and CDR2 QGS. CDR3 in DNA: TGTGCTCTTGGGGAAGTGGCCTACTTACTGGGGGATACCGATAAACTCATCTTT. It yields the protein CALGEVAYLLGDTDKLIF.

As to this clone: Because the CDR3's place on the DNA is in doubt, the DNA is left out and the CDR3 is given as listed by TCRdb. This sequence joins TRDV1 and TRDJ1; the table's D call of TRDD3 was not tested on the DNA. Including both end residues, the CDR3 is 21 amino acids long. Germline V gene lookup returns CDR1 TSWWSYY and CDR2 QGS. CDR3 sequence reads: CALTIFYTGGYTCAGTDKLIF.

V usage is TRDV1 and J usage is TRDJ1; perhaps TRDD3 as D (6 bases). The CDR3 has 15 residues. The germline V gene has CDR1 TSWWSYY and CDR2 QGS. Trimming took 1 base from V and 11 from J, leaving 20 bases between them. CDR3 region: CALGERWDWGFRLIF. CDR3 DNA: TGTGCTCTTGGGGAACGCTGGGATTGGGGGTTTAGGCTCATCTTT.

This rearrangement joins TRDV1 to TRDJ1; TRDD3 matches 9 bases. In germline, CDR1 is TSWWSYY, CDR2 QGS. The CDR3 has 19 residues. With 1 base clipped from V and 1 base from J, the junction kept 13 bases outside the gene matches. CDR3 sequence reads: CALGEPETPGDTGTDKLIF. CDR3 DNA sequence: TGTGCTCTTGGGGAACCGGAGACCCCTGGGGATACGGGCACCGATAAACTCATCTTT.

This clone occurred a few times. This chain uses TRDV3 with TRDJ1; no clear D. The germline gives CDR1 TVYSNPD, CDR2 GDNSRS (reference sequence). This CDR3 is 12 amino acids long. V was shortened by 1 base and J by 0 bases, with 6 bases between the two germline ends. For the CDR3, the DNA is TGTGCCTTTACAGAGTACACCGATAAACTCATCTTT. Translation: CAFTEYTDKLIF. Supplemented by reference TRDV3 and TRDJ1, the full variable domain reads CDKVTQSSPDQTVASGSEVVLLCTYDTVYSNPDLFWYRIRPDYSFQFVFYGDNSRSEGADFTQGRFSVKHILTQKAFHLVISPVRTEDSATYYCAFTEYTDKLIFGKGTRVTVEP.

There are a few counts of this clone. The V gene is TRDV1, the J gene TRDJ1, with 9 positions matching TRDD2. This CDR3 region has 23 residues. Germline CDR1 is TSWWSYY and CDR2 is QGS. V lost 3 bases, J lost 0 bases, and 26 bases stayed unmatched. CDR3 amino acids: CALGDSGLPTASWGTLYTDKLIF. CDR3 bases: TGTGCTCTTGGGGACTCTGGCCTTCCTACAGCCTCCTGGGGAACCTTGTACACCGATAAACTCATCTTT.

This chain links TRDV1 with TRDJ1, with 11 nucleotides matching TRDD3. Germline V CDR1 and CDR2: TSWWSYY, QGS. The CDR3 sequence is 24 residues long. The V gene end was trimmed by 5 bases and the J gene end by 1 base; junction bases not matched to a gene: 30. The CDR3 DNA sequence: TGTGCTCTTGGGTCATCTTATTCCTTCCCTCGCTGGGGGATACTGAGGAAGCCCACCGATAAACTCATCTTT. Translated: CALGSSYSFPRWGILRKPTDKLIF.

A word on this clone: Possible read error: a much larger clone is one base away. V is TRDV2 and J is TRDJ1; 7 bases align to TRDD3. The length of the CDR3 is 12 residues. V lost 3 bases, J lost 11 bases, and 8 bases stayed unmatched. CDR1 is GEAIGNYY, CDR2 EKD, per germline. In DNA form, the CDR3 reads TGTGCCTGTGACTTTACAGGATACGTGCTCATCTTT. Protein sequence: CACDFTGYVLIF.

The gene calls are TRDV1 and TRDJ2; weak D call: TRDD3 (5 bases). Trimming removed 2 bases at V and 0 bases at J, with 22 bases between. CDR1 TSWWSYY and CDR2 QGS come from the germline V gene. CDR3 length: 20 residues. CDR3 region: CALGEWGRGPKGTLTAQLFF. The CDR3 DNA follows: TGTGCTCTTGGGGAATGGGGTCGTGGACCCAAGGGCACTTTGACAGCACAACTCTTCTTT.